This T cell receptor (beta chain) was sequenced in a study of T cell responses to AZD1222 COVID-19 vaccine. Germline CDR1 reads KGHSH; CDR2 reads LQKENI. CDR3 length: 11 amino acids. V lost 4 bases and J lost 4, with 5 bases in between. This table comes from immunoSEQ multiplex PCR, and its TCRdb copy is limited to in-frame clones, with some not included. The sample carries some 150,000 clones, about nine tenths recorded once. This clonotype was obtained from an adult in good health. This material consisted of peripheral blood, taken on day 0 of MenACWY control vaccination. The chain employs TRBV18 and TRBJ2-7; D perhaps matches TRBD1 (5 bases). The CDR3 loop reads CASSQGYEQYF. The CDR3 nucleotides read TGTGCCAGCTCACAGGGGTACGAGCAGTACTTC.